This entry lists 30 T cell receptor beta chains sequenced from one sample in a study of T-cell reconstitution after alpha-beta-depleted transplantation in children. During its preparation, the TCRbeta library received unique molecular identifiers. TCRdb called the PCR reads again in MiXCR, with one record for every CDR3 protein. The sample yields under 750,000 distinct CDR3 sequences, more than 20% seen once. The sample here was PBMCs, mostly from graft donor cells, taken 360 days after TCRalphabeta/CD19-depleted stem cell transplant. These receptors all stem from a boy under two years old who had a stem cell transplant for acute myeloid leukemia, so the T cells may come from the graft donor.

For this clonotype: A much larger clone lies one base from this, so it may be a read error. The CDR3 spells CASSFEAGNNEQCF. CDR3 nucleotides: TGTGCCAGCAGCTTCGAGGCAGGGAACAATGAGCAGTGCTTC. J is TRBJ2-1 and V is TRBV7-3, with D possibly matching TRBD1 (5 bases). CDR1 and CDR2 from the germline V gene are SGHTA and FQGTGA. The CDR3 covers 14 residues.

In its sample, this clonotype was seen a few times. The rearrangement links TRBV20-1 to TRBJ1-4; D remains unclear. This CDR3 comprises 14 residues. Germline loops: CDR1 DFQATT, CDR2 SNEGSKA (reference sequence). The V end was cut by 6 bases, the J end by 0 bases, with 11 bases between. In nucleotides, the CDR3 is TGCAGTGCCGGCCGGTCTGCAACTAATGAAAAACTGTTTTTT. It yields the protein CSAGRSATNEKLFF.

This clonotype came up many times. The V gene is TRBV9, the J gene TRBJ2-1; D might be TRBD2 (6 bases). The germline CDR1 and CDR2 sequences are SGDLS and YYNGEE. The CDR3 is 14 amino acids. The germline V and J ends were trimmed by 6 bases and 8 bases, with 18 bases remaining between them. The CDR3 protein is CASKRGGELDEQFF. The CDR3 DNA follows: TGTGCCAGCAAGCGTGGAGGGGAGCTCGATGAGCAGTTCTTC.

This clonotype appeared a few times. The chain employs TRBV4-2 and TRBJ1-1; weak D call: TRBD1 (6 bases). The germline gives CDR1 LGHNA, CDR2 YNFKEQ. This CDR3 is built from 13 residues. Trimming stripped 3 bases from V and 11 bases from J, with 16 bases between. The DNA of the CDR3 is TGTGCCAGCAGCCAGGGGGACACCCGAGTTGCTTTCTTT. Translation gives CASSQGDTRVAFF.

This clonotype was seen ten or more times. This chain joins TRBV20-1 and TRBJ1-1, with 10 positions matching TRBD1. This CDR3 contains 12 residues. V shed 5 bases and J 5 bases; nucleotides not matched to a gene: 2. Germline V gene data show CDR1 as DFQATT and CDR2 as SNEGSKA (reference sequence). The chain's CDR3 is CSAGQGDTEAFF. The CDR3 nucleotides read TGCAGTGCTGGACAGGGGGATACTGAAGCTTTCTTT.

V is TRBV7-9 and J is TRBJ2-7; D is unresolved. The CDR3 has 13 amino acids. Germline V gene data show CDR1 as SEHNR and CDR2 as FQNEAQ (reference sequence). Trimming removed 3 bases at V and 2 bases at J, with 8 bases between. In DNA form, the CDR3 reads TGTGCCAGCAGCTTTCCATGGGCCTACGAGCAGTACTTC. This gives the protein CASSFPWAYEQYF.

In its sample, this clonotype was seen many times. The chain uses TRBV29-1 and TRBJ2-5; a possible D gene is TRBD2 (6 bases). Germline CDR1 is SQVTM and CDR2 is ANQGSEA. The length of the CDR3 is 14 residues. V was cut by 2 bases and J by 1 base, with 11 bases left in between. CDR3 protein: CSVELSGGQETQYF. The CDR3 bases are TGCAGCGTTGAACTCTCCGGGGGCCAAGAGACCCAGTACTTC.

The CDR3 loop reads CASSYSGLAGGYNEQFF. CDR3 bases: TGTGCCAGCAGTTACTCAGGACTAGCGGGGGGGTACAATGAGCAGTTCTTC. This chain links TRBV6-2 or TRBV6-3 with TRBJ2-1; the match to TRBD2 covers 15 bases. The CDR3 is 17 amino acids. The germline V gene has CDR1 MNHEY and CDR2 SVGEGT. With 0 bases clipped from V and 4 bases from J, the junction kept 1 base outside the gene matches.

This clonotype has at least ten counts. J is TRBJ2-7 and V is TRBV28, with 9 bases identical to TRBD1. V trimming: 2 bases; J trimming: 1 base; junction bases outside the gene matches: 6. The germline V gene encodes CDR1 MDHEN and CDR2 SYDVKM. The CDR3 spans 16 residues. CDR3 in DNA: TGTGCCAGCAGTTTACCCCTCGGACAGGGGTCCTACGAGCAGTACGTC. Its protein is CASSLPLGQGSYEQYV.

The rearrangement joins TRBV3-1 to TRBJ2-3; TRBD2 matches at 8 bases. This CDR3 is built from 16 residues. The ends lost 1 base at V and 2 bases at J; junction bases unmatched: 5. Germline V CDR1 and CDR2: LGHDT, YNNKEL (reference sequence). The CDR3 region is CASSQVGSGTTDTQYF. CDR3 coding DNA: TGTGCCAGCAGCCAAGTCGGTAGCGGGACCACAGATACGCAGTATTTT.

The chain employs TRBV29-1 and TRBJ1-3; 8 nucleotides match TRBD1. Germline CDR1 SQVTM, CDR2 ANQGSEA. This CDR3 comprises 20 residues. J lost 0 bases, V lost 6 bases, and 22 bases had no gene match. CDR3 protein: CSVLIGQGISDGPSGNTIYF. CDR3 DNA sequence: TGCAGCGTACTAATAGGACAGGGAATTTCAGATGGCCCCTCTGGAAACACCATATATTTT.

This clonotype was observed a handful of times. The V gene is TRBV20-1, the J gene TRBJ1-2, with D perhaps TRBD1 (5 bases). The CDR3 covers 13 residues. CDR1 and CDR2 (germline): DFQATT, SNEGSKA (reference sequence). Trimming removed 6 bases at V and 8 bases at J, with 19 bases between. The CDR3 coding sequence is TGCAGTGCCCTCCGGGACGCCAATCGGGGCTACACCTTC. Its translation: CSALRDANRGYTF.

This clonotype was picked up a small number of times. V and J are TRBV9 and TRBJ2-7; no firm D call. The CDR3 has 14 amino acids. V was shortened by 4 bases and J by 6 bases, with 17 bases between the two germline ends. Germline CDR1 is SGDLS and CDR2 is YYNGEE. For the CDR3, the DNA is TGTGCCAGCAGCCCCCGGCATAGTGACGCCGAGCAGTACTTC. Residues: CASSPRHSDAEQYF.

This clonotype was recorded many times. The rearrangement uses TRBV5-1 and TRBJ1-1; 8 bases line up with TRBD1. V lost 3 bases and J lost 3; bases outside the gene matches: 7. Looked up from germline, CDR1 is SGHRS and CDR2 is YFSETQ. The CDR3 runs to 15 residues. CDR3 amino acids: CASSYGQGRDTEAFF. In nucleotides, the CDR3 is TGCGCCAGCAGCTACGGACAGGGTCGGGACACTGAAGCTTTCTTT.

V and J are TRBV2 and TRBJ2-5; D assignment may be TRBD1 or TRBD2 (5 bases each). The ends were cut back, 8 bases at V and 5 bases at J, with 12 bases in the middle. Germline CDR1 is SNHLY and CDR2 is FYNNEI. CDR3 size: 12 residues. Here the CDR3 DNA reads TGTGCCAGCGGAGCGGCAGGGGAGACCCAGTACTTC. Translation gives CASGAAGETQYF.

This chain links TRBV28 with TRBJ2-2; D remains unclear. Trimming took off 3 bases at V and 8 bases at J, with 13 bases between the two ends. This CDR3 is built from 14 residues. Germline V gene lookup returns CDR1 MDHEN and CDR2 SYDVKM. The CDR3, as DNA: TGTGCCAGCAGTTTCCCGCGAATATCTGGGGAGCTGTTTTTT. Translation: CASSFPRISGELFF.

This clonotype was observed a few times. V and J are TRBV18 and TRBJ2-1; D is uncertain. V was shortened by 2 bases and J by 8 bases, with 10 bases between the two germline ends. CDR1 is KGHSH, CDR2 LQKENI, per germline. The CDR3 has 13 residues. The CDR3 coding sequence is TGTGCCAGCTCACCAATTATTTACGATGAGCAGTTCTTC. It codes for CASSPIIYDEQFF.

This chain links TRBV5-1 with TRBJ2-4; D tentatively reads TRBD1 or TRBD2 (6 bases each). The length of the CDR3 is 14 residues. Germline values: CDR1 SGHRS, CDR2 YFSETQ. V dropped 4 bases and J dropped 6 bases, with 14 bases sitting between them. The CDR3 is CASSPGARGNIQYF. CDR3 nucleotides: TGCGCCAGCAGCCCGGGGGCGCGTGGAAACATTCAGTACTTC.

This clonotype has just a few counts. CDR3 DNA sequence: TGTGCCAGCAGTTACTCAGAAGGGGCACGCGGCTACACCTTC. Translated: CASSYSEGARGYTF. The chain joins TRBV6-5 to TRBJ1-2, with a weak D call TRBD1 (5 bases). The length of the CDR3 is 14 residues. Germline CDR1 is MNHEY and CDR2 is SVGAGI. V shed 0 bases and J shed 8 bases, with 13 bases lying between them.

This clonotype was observed many times. The chain has TRBV13 and TRBJ2-5; TRBD2 matches 13 bases. This CDR3 is built from 19 residues. V was pared by 2 bases and J by 4 bases, with 13 bases of the junction left unmatched. CDR1 PRHDT and CDR2 FYEKMQ come from the germline V gene (reference sequence). The CDR3 sequence is CASSLKWTSGGLRAETQYF. The DNA for the CDR3 is TGTGCCAGCAGCTTAAAGTGGACTAGCGGGGGACTCAGGGCAGAGACCCAGTACTTC.

This clonotype was seen many times. The chain couples TRBV20-1 to TRBJ2-7; 8 bases agree with TRBD1. Per the germline V gene, CDR1 is DFQATT and CDR2 is SNEGSKA (reference sequence). J gave up 2 bases and V 5 bases, and 8 bases lay outside the gene matches. The CDR3 spans 14 residues. In DNA form, the CDR3 reads TGCAGTGCTCCTCAGGACAGGGCCCCCTACGAGCAGTACTTC. This sequence encodes CSAPQDRAPYEQYF.

This clonotype was observed a handful of times. This CDR3 reads CASSEGQGDEDGYTF. In DNA, the CDR3 is TGTGCCAGCAGTGAAGGACAGGGGGATGAGGATGGCTACACCTTC. This rearrangement joins TRBV2 to TRBJ1-2, with TRBD1 matching over 9 bases. Germline CDR1 reads SNHLY; CDR2 reads FYNNEI. This CDR3 has 15 residues. Losses at the gene ends were 1 base for V and 6 bases for J; bases not matched to a gene: 6.

This clonotype occurred many times. The chain uses TRBV3-1 and TRBJ2-1; 7 bases fit TRBD2. The V gene's germline CDR1 is LGHDT and CDR2 YNNKEL (reference sequence). CDR3 length: 15 amino acids. Germline trimming cut 0 bases from V and 12 bases from J; bases unmatched to any gene: 11. The CDR3 DNA follows: TGTGCCAGCAGCCAAGATGGAACGGGGGGTAGGCGGCAGTTCTTC. It encodes CASSQDGTGGRRQFF.

This clonotype occurred many times. V is TRBV29-1 and J is TRBJ2-7; 12 nucleotides line up with TRBD1. The length of the CDR3 is 12 residues. V shed 6 bases and J 4 bases; nucleotides not matched to a gene: 1. Germline V gene data show CDR1 as SQVTM and CDR2 as ANQGSEA. The CDR3 loop is CSVGQGAYEQYF. The CDR3 DNA reads TGCAGCGTGGGACAGGGGGCTTACGAGCAGTACTTC.

A few counts support this clonotype. The chain carries TRBV20-1 and TRBJ2-7; 10 bases match TRBD1. This CDR3 comprises 15 residues. CDR1 is DFQATT and CDR2 is SNEGSKA in the germline V gene (reference sequence). V was clipped by 0 bases and J by 5 bases; unmatched bases: 7. The CDR3 sequence: CSARDPGQGKHEQYF. As DNA, the CDR3 is TGCAGTGCTAGAGACCCGGGACAGGGGAAGCACGAGCAGTACTTC.

The CDR3 region has the DNA TGTGCCAGCAGCAAACGGCGGGGACATTCAGATACGCAGTATTTT. This gives the protein CASSKRRGHSDTQYF. J is TRBJ2-3 and V is TRBV21-1; TRBD1 reflects the table's D call only, with no check against the DNA. TRBV21-1 counts as a pseudogene. The CDR3 runs to 15 residues.

This clonotype was recorded a few times. The chain employs TRBV7-8 and TRBJ2-5, with D perhaps TRBD2 (6 bases). Trimming took 0 bases from V and 4 from J, leaving 15 bases between them. Germline V gives CDR1 SGHVS, CDR2 FQNEAQ. The CDR3 length is 16 residues. As DNA, the CDR3 is TGTGCCAGCAGCTTAGCTGTTCGGAGGGTCGGAGAGACCCAGTACTTC. It encodes CASSLAVRRVGETQYF.

This clonotype appeared a few times. The rearrangement joins TRBV6-5 to TRBJ2-3, with D hard to call. The CDR3 totals 14 residues. CDR1 and CDR2 from the germline V gene are MNHEY and SVGAGI. V lost 5 bases and J lost 1, with 10 bases in between. CDR3 in DNA: TGTGCCAGCAGTACCGAGAGACGCACAGATACGCAGTATTTT. This sequence encodes CASSTERRTDTQYF.

Ten or more counts support this clonotype. The V gene is TRBV27, the J gene TRBJ2-2; 8 bases line up with TRBD1. The CDR3 is 17 amino acids. After removal of 7 bases from V and 5 bases from J, the junction contained 15 bases not matched to a gene. CDR1 MNHEY and CDR2 SMNVEV come from the germline V gene (reference sequence). The chain's CDR3 is CASTSRTGKYRTGELFF. The CDR3 DNA reads as TGTGCCAGCACGTCACGGACAGGGAAGTATCGGACCGGGGAGCTGTTTTTT.

This clonotype was recorded a few times. V usage is TRBV12-3 or TRBV12-4 and J usage is TRBJ2-5; tentatively, D is TRBD2 (5 bases). Between the trimmed V and J ends, which lost 6 bases and 7 bases, there was a span of 12 bases. The CDR3 is 12 residues long. The CDR3 reads CASSPVGGTQYF. The DNA of the CDR3 is TGTGCCAGCAGCCCGGTTGGAGGGACCCAGTACTTC.